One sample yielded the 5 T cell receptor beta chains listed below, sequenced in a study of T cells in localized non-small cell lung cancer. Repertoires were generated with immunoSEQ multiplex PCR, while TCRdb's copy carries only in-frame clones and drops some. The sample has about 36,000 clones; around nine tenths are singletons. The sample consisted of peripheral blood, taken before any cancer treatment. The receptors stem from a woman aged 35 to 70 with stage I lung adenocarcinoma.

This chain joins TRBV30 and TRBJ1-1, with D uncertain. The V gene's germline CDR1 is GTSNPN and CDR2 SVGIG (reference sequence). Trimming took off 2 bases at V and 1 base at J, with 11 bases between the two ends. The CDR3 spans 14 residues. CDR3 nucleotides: TGTGCCTGGAGTAAGGTCAGTCCGAACACTGAAGCTTTCTTT. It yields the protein CAWSKVSPNTEAFF.

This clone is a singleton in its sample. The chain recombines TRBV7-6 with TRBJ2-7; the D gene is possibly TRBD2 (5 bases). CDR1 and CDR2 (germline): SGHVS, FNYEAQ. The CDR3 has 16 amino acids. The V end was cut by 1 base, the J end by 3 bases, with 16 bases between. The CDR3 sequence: CASSLEGGNGGYEQYF. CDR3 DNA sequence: TGTGCCAGCAGCTTAGAAGGCGGCAATGGAGGCTACGAGCAGTACTTC.

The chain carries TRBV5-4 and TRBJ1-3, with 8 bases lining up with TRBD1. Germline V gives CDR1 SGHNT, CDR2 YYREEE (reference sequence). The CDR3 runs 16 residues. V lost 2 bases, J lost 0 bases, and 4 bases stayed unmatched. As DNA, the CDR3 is TGTGCCAGCAGCTTACAAGGGACAGGCTCTGGAAACACCATATATTTT. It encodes CASSLQGTGSGNTIYF.

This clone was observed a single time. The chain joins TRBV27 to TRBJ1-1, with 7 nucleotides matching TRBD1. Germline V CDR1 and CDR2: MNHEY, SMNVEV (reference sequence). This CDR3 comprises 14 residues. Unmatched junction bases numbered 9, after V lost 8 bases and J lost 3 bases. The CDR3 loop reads CASHFTGAYTEAFF. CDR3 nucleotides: TGTGCCAGCCATTTTACAGGGGCCTACACTGAAGCTTTCTTT.

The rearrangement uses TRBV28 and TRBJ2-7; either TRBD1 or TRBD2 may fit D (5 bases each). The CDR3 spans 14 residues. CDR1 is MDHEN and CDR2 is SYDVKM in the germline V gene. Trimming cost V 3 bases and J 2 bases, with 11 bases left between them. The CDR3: CASSFGGRPYEQYF. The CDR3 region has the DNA TGTGCCAGCAGTTTTGGGGGTAGGCCCTACGAGCAGTACTTC. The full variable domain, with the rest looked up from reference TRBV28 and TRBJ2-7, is DVKVTQSSRYLVKRTGEKVFLECVQDMDHENMFWYRQDPGLGLRLIYFSYDVKMKEKGDIPEGYSVSREKKERFSLILESASTNQTSMYLCASSFGGRPYEQYFGPGTRLTVT.